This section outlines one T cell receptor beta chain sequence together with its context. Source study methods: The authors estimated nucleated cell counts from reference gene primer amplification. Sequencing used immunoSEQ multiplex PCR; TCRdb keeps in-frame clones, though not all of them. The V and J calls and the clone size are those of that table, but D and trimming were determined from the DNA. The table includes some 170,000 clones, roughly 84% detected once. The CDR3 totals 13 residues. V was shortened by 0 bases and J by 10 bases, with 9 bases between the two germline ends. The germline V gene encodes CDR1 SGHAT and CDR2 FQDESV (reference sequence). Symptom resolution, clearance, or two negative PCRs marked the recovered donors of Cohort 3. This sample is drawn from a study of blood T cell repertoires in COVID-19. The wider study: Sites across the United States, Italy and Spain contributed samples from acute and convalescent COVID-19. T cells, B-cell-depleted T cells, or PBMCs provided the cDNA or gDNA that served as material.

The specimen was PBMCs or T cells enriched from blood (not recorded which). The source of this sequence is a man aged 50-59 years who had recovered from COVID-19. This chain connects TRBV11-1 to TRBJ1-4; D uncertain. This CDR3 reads CASSLAKGAKLFF. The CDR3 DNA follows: TGTGCCAGCAGCTTAGCGAAGGGAGCAAAACTGTTTTTT. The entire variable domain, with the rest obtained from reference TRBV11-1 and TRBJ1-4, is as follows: EAEVAQSPRYKITEKSQAVAFWCDPISGHATLYWYRQILGQGPELLVQFQDESVVDDSQLPKDRFSAERLKGVDSTLKIQPAELGDSAMYLCASSLAKGAKLFFGSGTQLSVL.